Below, one T cell receptor beta chain is given with its context. Antigen unknown. These data originate in a study of cytomegalovirus exposure and HLA in healthy donors. Looking at the study overall: Previous work identified 95 million to 120 million unique TCR beta sequences from roughly 170 million T cells. General study findings and limits: Per a prior analysis, the majority of TCR beta V segments were productive roughly 90% or roughly 30% of the time.

This CDR3 has 14 amino acids. Germline V gene sequence: CDR1 SEHNR, CDR2 FQNEAQ (reference sequence). V was clipped by 1 base and J by 6 bases, with 13 bases between them. The PCR made use of 60 Vbeta and 13 Jbeta primers. Measured with immunoSEQ multiplex PCR; TCRdb has only the in-frame clones, and not every one. The sample holds 210,000 or so clones; around 84% are singletons and the top ten take around 0.23%. The chain couples TRBV7-9 to TRBJ2-7; a possible D gene is TRBD2 (5 bases). The origin of this receptor is a girl aged 2 to 10 in good health and CMV-seronegative. Material for sequencing was PBMCs. Here the CDR3 reads CASSLGSARGEQYF. The DNA of the CDR3 is TGTGCCAGCAGCTTAGGGTCCGCTCGGGGCGAGCAGTACTTC.